The next 26 T cell receptor beta chains were all read from a single sample in a study of spatial heterogeneity in lung cancer. Each CDR3 protein is one row after TCRdb ran MiXCR on the 5' RACE reads. The sample has about 85,000 distinct CDR3 sequences, 15% to 20% seen once. Documented time point: sample taken at primary tumor resection. Sequencing covered unsorted whole RNA taken from tumor, nontumor lung or frozen PBMC. Sequenced here: PBMCs, sampled at surgery. These receptors were taken from a male donor with early-stage non-small cell lung cancer.

In its sample, this clonotype was seen a few times. V is TRBV29-1 and J is TRBJ2-3, with D possibly TRBD1 on 6 matching bases. V dropped 6 bases and J dropped 2 bases, with 9 bases sitting between them. CDR1 and CDR2 from the germline V gene are SQVTM and ANQGSEA. The CDR3 spans 12 residues. The CDR3 bases are TGCAGCGTCGGACAGAACACAGATACGCAGTATTTT. It yields the protein CSVGQNTDTQYF.

This clonotype turned up a few times. The chain combines TRBV28 with TRBJ2-3; D remains unclear. The germline gives CDR1 MDHEN, CDR2 SYDVKM. V lost 2 bases to trimming and J lost 1 base, with 13 bases between them. This CDR3 region has 16 residues. CDR3 amino acids: CASSLLGGVGTDTQYF. The DNA of the CDR3 is TGTGCCAGCAGTTTACTAGGCGGTGTGGGCACAGATACGCAGTATTTT.

The J gene is TRBJ2-3, the V gene TRBV5-4; the match to TRBD2 covers 14 bases. This CDR3 has 19 residues. Per germline, CDR1 SGHNT and CDR2 YYREEE (reference sequence). J lost 0 bases, V lost 1 base, and 7 bases had no gene match. The CDR3 loop reads CASSLTPGTSGGSTDTQYF. The CDR3 coding sequence is TGTGCCAGCAGCTTGACCCCAGGGACTAGCGGGGGAAGCACAGATACGCAGTATTTT.

This clonotype was observed many times. V usage is TRBV5-1 and J usage is TRBJ2-7; 7 bases line up with TRBD2. Germline trimming cut 1 base from V and 5 bases from J; bases unmatched to any gene: 9. Germline-derived CDR1 and CDR2 are SGHRS and YFSETQ. The CDR3 is made up of 15 amino acids. The CDR3 bases are TGCGCCAGCAGCTTGCAGGGAGGGGCCGTCGACGAGCAGTACTTC. Translating gives CASSLQGGAVDEQYF.

The chain employs TRBV29-1 and TRBJ2-5; 9 nucleotides agree with TRBD1. Germline V gene sequence: CDR1 SQVTM, CDR2 ANQGSEA. The V gene end was trimmed by 3 bases and the J gene end by 2 bases; junction bases not matched to a gene: 10. This CDR3 is 16 amino acids long. CDR3 sequence (DNA): TGCAGCGTTGATCCGGGACAGGGCCCATTTCAAGAGACCCAGTACTTC. The encoded protein is CSVDPGQGPFQETQYF. Full variable domain (remainder filled in from reference TRBV29-1 and TRBJ2-5): SAVISQKPSRDICQRGTSLTIQCQVDSQVTMMFWYRQQPGQSLTLIATANQGSEATYESGFVIDKFPISRPNLTFSTLTVSNMSPEDSSIYLCSVDPGQGPFQETQYFGPGTRLLVL.

CDR3 DNA: TGTGCCAGCAGCCCCTGGGACAGGGGGAATGAAGCTTTCTTT. Protein sequence: CASSPWDRGNEAFF. The chain uses TRBV9 and TRBJ1-1; 11 nucleotides align to TRBD1. The CDR3 loop spans 14 amino acids. After removal of 4 bases from V and 7 bases from J, the junction contained 6 bases not matched to a gene. From germline, CDR1 is SGDLS and CDR2 YYNGEE.

This clonotype has only a few counts. The chain links TRBV20-1 to TRBJ1-1, with D unresolved. CDR3 length: 14 amino acids. Germline lookup yields CDR1 DFQATT and CDR2 SNEGSKA (reference sequence). The V gene lost 3 bases and the J gene lost 4 bases, with 15 bases spanning the gap. The CDR3 DNA reads TGCAGTGCTAGTCACACTCCGGCGAGCACTGAAGCTTTCTTT. Its translation: CSASHTPASTEAFF.

The table lists this clonotype with a few counts. This chain connects TRBV7-8 to TRBJ2-5, with 8 nucleotides matching TRBD1. This CDR3 has 15 residues. J gave up 5 bases and V 5 bases, and 10 bases lay outside the gene matches. CDR1 SGHVS and CDR2 FQNEAQ come from the germline V gene. The CDR3 loop is CASSTDRGERETQYF. The DNA of the CDR3 is TGTGCCAGCAGCACAGACAGGGGAGAAAGGGAGACCCAGTACTTC.

The gene calls are TRBV7-2 and TRBJ1-1, with 9 bases aligning to TRBD1. This CDR3 is built from 13 residues. The V gene end was trimmed by 5 bases and the J gene end by 5 bases; junction bases not matched to a gene: 3. Germline V gene sequence: CDR1 SGHTA, CDR2 FQGNSA. CDR3: CASSGQGKTEAFF. DNA for the CDR3: TGTGCCAGCAGCGGACAGGGGAAAACTGAAGCTTTCTTT.

The chain links TRBV29-1 to TRBJ2-5, with D tentatively TRBD1 (5 bases). The V gene's germline CDR1 is SQVTM and CDR2 ANQGSEA. The germline V and J ends were trimmed by 7 bases and 1 base, with 13 bases remaining between them. The CDR3 extends over 13 amino acids. Written as DNA, the CDR3 is TGCAGCGCCCTTAGGGGCTCCCAAGAGACCCAGTACTTC. Protein sequence: CSALRGSQETQYF.

This chain connects TRBV5-1 to TRBJ2-7; D unresolved. CDR3 length: 16 amino acids. V gave up 0 bases and J gave up 1 base, with 14 bases separating them. Germline CDR1 and CDR2: SGHRS and YFSETQ. This chain's CDR3 is CASSLAAGKSSYEQYF. Written as DNA, the CDR3 is TGCGCCAGCAGCTTGGCCGCAGGCAAAAGTTCCTACGAGCAGTACTTC.

V usage is TRBV27 and J usage is TRBJ1-1; D is perhaps TRBD1 (6 bases). This CDR3 is 12 amino acids long. The germline gives CDR1 MNHEY, CDR2 SMNVEV (reference sequence). V was clipped by 7 bases and J by 13 bases, with 19 bases between them. Here the CDR3 reads CASTDPAGAGFF. The CDR3 nucleotides read TGTGCCAGCACCGACCCGGCGGGGGCGGGTTTCTTT.

This clonotype was seen at least ten times. This chain links TRBV6-2 or TRBV6-3 with TRBJ2-4; D possibly corresponds to TRBD2 (5 bases). CDR1 is MNHEY, CDR2 SVGEGT, per germline. The CDR3 runs 14 residues. V lost 5 bases, J lost 7 bases, and 15 bases lay in between. The CDR3 bases are TGTGCCAGCAGTCGACCGGCCACGGGGAACATTCAGTACTTC. This codes for CASSRPATGNIQYF.

This sequence joins TRBV6-9 and TRBJ1-3; the match to TRBD1 covers 10 bases. Germline CDR1 MNHGY, CDR2 SVAAGI. Germline trimming cut 6 bases from V and 8 bases from J; bases unmatched to any gene: 7. The CDR3 contains 14 residues. Written as DNA, the CDR3 is TGTGCCAGCAGCCTCGGGACAGGGGCACACACCATATATTTT. Translating gives CASSLGTGAHTIYF.

A few counts support this clonotype. The chain combines TRBV20-1 with TRBJ2-5; 12 positions agree with TRBD2. The ends lost 6 bases at V and 11 bases at J; junction bases unmatched: 10. The CDR3 has 13 residues. Germline CDR1 and CDR2: DFQATT and SNEGSKA (reference sequence). CDR3 coding DNA: TGCAGTGCCGGGACTAGCGGGTCAGACAGTCAGTACTTC. It yields the protein CSAGTSGSDSQYF.

CDR3 protein: CASSPGLSSEQYF. For the CDR3, the DNA is TGTGCCAGTAGTCCCGGACTCTCTTCCGAGCAGTACTTC. The rearrangement uses TRBV19 and TRBJ2-7; possibly TRBD2 for D (5 bases). The CDR3 loop spans 13 amino acids. V dropped 5 bases and J dropped 6 bases, with 14 bases sitting between them. Germline V gene lookup returns CDR1 LNHDA and CDR2 SQIVND (reference sequence).

There are many counts of this clonotype. The chain carries TRBV20-1 and TRBJ2-5; 9 nucleotides match TRBD2. The CDR3 spans 15 residues. CDR1 is DFQATT, CDR2 SNEGSKA, per germline (reference sequence). The V gene end was trimmed by 3 bases and the J gene end by 2 bases; junction bases not matched to a gene: 7. The CDR3 DNA reads as TGCAGTGCTAGCGGGAGCGGGGGGCCTCAAGAGACCCAGTACTTC. This codes for CSASGSGGPQETQYF.

J is TRBJ2-1 and V is TRBV6-5, with D tentatively TRBD1 or TRBD2 (5 bases each). Germline-derived CDR1 and CDR2 are MNHEY and SVGAGI. Trimming took off 0 bases at V and 6 bases at J, with 6 bases between the two ends. The CDR3 has 13 amino acids. CDR3 DNA: TGTGCCAGCAGTTACTCGAGGGGCAATGAGCAGTTCTTC. Its translation: CASSYSRGNEQFF.

V and J are TRBV11-2 and TRBJ2-7, with D hard to call. CDR1 and CDR2 (germline): SGHAT, FQNNGV. The V and J ends lost 4 bases and 5 bases respectively, with 9 bases between them. The CDR3 is 12 amino acids. The CDR3 loop is CASSSRGDEQYF. For the CDR3, the DNA is TGTGCCAGCAGCTCCCGTGGGGACGAGCAGTACTTC. The variable domain in full, with the rest retrieved from reference TRBV11-2 and TRBJ2-7, is EAGVAQSPRYKIIEKRQSVAFWCNPISGHATLYWYQQILGQGPKLLIQFQNNGVVDDSQLPKDRFSAERLKGVDSTLKIQPAKLEDSAVYLCASSSRGDEQYFGPGTRLTVT.

The chain is built from TRBV4-2 and TRBJ2-1; 9 nucleotides agree with TRBD2. The CDR3 loop spans 18 amino acids. V was clipped by 3 bases and J by 4 bases; unmatched bases: 13. CDR1 is LGHNA, CDR2 YNFKEQ, per germline. The CDR3 is CASSQAGTAGGSYNEQFF. The CDR3 nucleotides are TGTGCCAGCAGCCAGGCCGGTACGGCGGGGGGGTCTTACAATGAGCAGTTCTTC.

The rearrangement joins TRBV28 to TRBJ2-6; 8 bases map to TRBD1. The V gene end was trimmed by 5 bases and the J gene end by 0 bases; junction bases not matched to a gene: 6. Looked up from germline, CDR1 is MDHEN and CDR2 is SYDVKM. The CDR3 has 17 amino acids. Here the CDR3 reads CASSPGTGASGANVLTF. The CDR3 region has the DNA TGTGCCAGCAGTCCCGGGACAGGAGCCTCTGGGGCCAACGTCCTGACTTTC.

The V call is TRBV12-3 or TRBV12-4, the J call TRBJ2-1, with D perhaps TRBD2 (6 bases). The CDR3 contains 11 residues. Trimming left V 4 bases short and J 12 bases short, with 10 bases between. The CDR3 sequence: CASSSGTGQFF. CDR3 in DNA: TGTGCCAGCAGTTCCGGGACTGGGCAGTTCTTC.

The chain has TRBV14 and TRBJ2-7; D is unclear. CDR1 and CDR2 (germline): SGHDN, FVKESK. The V gene lost 2 bases and the J gene lost 6 bases, with 14 bases spanning the gap. The CDR3 spans 14 residues. The CDR3 sequence is CASSQIGGVGEQYF. CDR3 nucleotide sequence: TGTGCCAGCAGCCAAATTGGTGGGGTCGGCGAGCAGTACTTC.

This clonotype was observed at least ten times. The chain is built from TRBV5-1 and TRBJ1-1, with D possibly TRBD1 on 6 matching bases. There are 13 residues in the CDR3. The germline V gene has CDR1 SGHRS and CDR2 YFSETQ. Trimming shortened V by 3 bases and J by 1 base, and 7 bases separated the two germline ends. The CDR3 loop is CASSWGQNTEAFF. The DNA of the CDR3 is TGCGCCAGCAGCTGGGGACAGAACACTGAAGCTTTCTTT.

This clonotype was counted ten times or more. This sequence joins TRBV28 and TRBJ2-6; D ambiguous. The CDR3 loop spans 17 amino acids. Trimming removed 2 bases from V and 4 bases from J, with 15 bases in between. Germline loops: CDR1 MDHEN, CDR2 SYDVKM. The CDR3 protein is CASSLSLSVEGANVLTF. The CDR3 DNA sequence: TGTGCCAGCAGTTTAAGCCTGTCGGTGGAAGGGGCCAACGTCCTGACTTTC.

This clonotype was detected only a few times. CDR3 amino acids: CSVNQGAGGELFF. The CDR3 region has the DNA TGCAGCGTCAACCAGGGGGCCGGCGGGGAGCTGTTTTTT. The chain joins TRBV29-1 to TRBJ2-2; 8 nucleotides align to TRBD1. The CDR3 has 13 residues. Trimming took 6 bases from V and 7 from J; bases not matched to a gene: 7. CDR1 is SQVTM, CDR2 ANQGSEA, per germline.